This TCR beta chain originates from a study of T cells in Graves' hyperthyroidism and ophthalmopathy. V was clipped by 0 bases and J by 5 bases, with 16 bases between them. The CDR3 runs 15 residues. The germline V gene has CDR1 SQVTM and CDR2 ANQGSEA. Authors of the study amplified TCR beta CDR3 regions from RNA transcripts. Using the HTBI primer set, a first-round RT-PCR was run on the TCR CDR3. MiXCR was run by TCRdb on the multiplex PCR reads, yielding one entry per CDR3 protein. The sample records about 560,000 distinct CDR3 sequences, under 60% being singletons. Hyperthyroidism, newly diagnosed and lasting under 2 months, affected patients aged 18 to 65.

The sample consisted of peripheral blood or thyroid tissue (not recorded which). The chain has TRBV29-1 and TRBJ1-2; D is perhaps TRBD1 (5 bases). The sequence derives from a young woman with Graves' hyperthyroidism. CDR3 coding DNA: TGCAGCGTTGAAGATCGGGACCAAAGGGATTATGGCTACACCTTC. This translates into CSVEDRDQRDYGYTF.